The 24 T cell receptor beta chains below were found in one sample sequenced in a study of control samples from healthy donors and cancer patients. Some clones are missing from TCRdb's copy, which holds only in-frame ones; the method was immunoSEQ multiplex PCR. In the table there are approximately 82,000 clones, 90% to 95% of which are singletons. Sequences were obtained from blood. Receptors were obtained from a woman between 18 and 29 years old in good health.

The chain uses TRBV2 and TRBJ2-1; D is perhaps TRBD1 (7 bases). The CDR3 totals 14 residues. Looked up from germline, CDR1 is SNHLY and CDR2 is FYNNEI. The germline V and J ends were trimmed by 7 bases and 0 bases, with 10 bases remaining between them. The CDR3, as DNA: TGTGCCAGCAAGCAGGGGGGCTCCTACAATGAGCAGTTCTTC. Its protein product is CASKQGGSYNEQFF.

The V and J genes are TRBV6-5 and TRBJ1-1; D might be TRBD1 (6 bases). The germline V gene has CDR1 MNHEY and CDR2 SVGAGI. This CDR3 has 12 amino acids. Trimming pared 10 bases from V and 0 bases from J, leaving 9 bases between. The CDR3 DNA sequence: TGTGCCACCCAGGGGTTGAACACTGAAGCTTTCTTT. Translating gives CATQGLNTEAFF.

The rearrangement joins TRBV20-1 to TRBJ2-7; weak D call: TRBD2 (5 bases). Trimming left V 6 bases short and J 6 bases short, with 12 bases between. Germline values: CDR1 DFQATT, CDR2 SNEGSKA (reference sequence). This CDR3 has 11 amino acids. Here the CDR3 reads CSAPRGAEQYF. The CDR3 DNA reads as TGCAGTGCGCCCCGGGGTGCCGAGCAGTACTTC.

This chain joins TRBV5-1 and TRBJ2-2; 9 nucleotides align to TRBD2. Trimming cost V 4 bases and J 5 bases; bases outside gene matches: 9. Germline V gene sequence: CDR1 SGHRS, CDR2 YFSETQ. This CDR3 contains 16 residues. Written as DNA, the CDR3 is TGCGCCAGCAGCCAATTTAGCGGGGGAAATACCGGGGAGCTGTTTTTT. It codes for CASSQFSGGNTGELFF.

The chain employs TRBV2 and TRBJ2-7; 7 bases are shared with TRBD1. V lost 4 bases and J lost 2; bases outside the gene matches: 5. The CDR3 is 14 residues long. Germline CDR1 and CDR2: SNHLY and FYNNEI. The CDR3 is CASSAQGSPYEQYF. CDR3 sequence (DNA): TGTGCCAGCAGTGCACAGGGGAGTCCCTACGAGCAGTACTTC.

The V gene is TRBV7-3, the J gene TRBJ2-1; 9 bases fit TRBD2. J lost 0 bases, V lost 6 bases, and 3 bases had no gene match. Germline CDR1 is SGHTA and CDR2 is FQGTGA. The CDR3 runs to 15 residues. CDR3 sequence (DNA): TGTGCCAGCAGGGTTAGCGGGAGCTCCTACAATGAGCAGTTCTTC. This translates into CASRVSGSSYNEQFF.

J is TRBJ2-7 and V is TRBV29-1, with D possibly matching TRBD2 (6 bases). Germline lookup yields CDR1 SQVTM and CDR2 ANQGSEA. V lost 5 bases and J 0 bases, leaving 23 bases between the germline ends. The CDR3 length is 17 residues. The CDR3 loop reads CSVLASAPPRFSYEQYF. The DNA for the CDR3 is TGCAGCGTTCTTGCTAGCGCACCTCCCCGTTTCTCCTACGAGCAGTACTTC.

The rearrangement joins TRBV5-5 to TRBJ1-1; maybe TRBD1 (5 bases). Trimming shortened V by 2 bases and J by 5 bases, and 7 bases separated the two germline ends. The germline V gene encodes CDR1 SGHKS and CDR2 YYEKEE (reference sequence). The CDR3 totals 12 residues. Here the CDR3 reads CASSLRGTEAFF. CDR3 coding DNA: TGTGCCAGCAGCTTAAGGGGTACTGAAGCTTTCTTT. Drawing the rest from reference TRBV5-5 and TRBJ1-1, the complete variable domain is DAGVTQSPTHLIKTRGQQVTLRCSPISGHKSVSWYQQVLGQGPQFIFQYYEKEERGRGNFPDRFSARQFPNYSSELNVNALLLGDSALYLCASSLRGTEAFFGQGTRLTVV.

The rearrangement links TRBV5-1 to TRBJ2-2, with 9 bases lining up with TRBD2. J lost 3 bases, V lost 4 bases, and 7 bases had no gene match. In germline, CDR1 is SGHRS, CDR2 YFSETQ. This CDR3 is 16 amino acids long. Written as DNA, the CDR3 is TGCGCCAGCAGCGCGCAAGCGGGAGGAGACACCGGGGAGCTGTTTTTT. As protein: CASSAQAGGDTGELFF.

The V gene is TRBV9, the J gene TRBJ1-2; the match to TRBD1 covers 7 bases. Losses at the gene ends were 2 bases for V and 5 bases for J; bases not matched to a gene: 9. CDR1 is SGDLS, CDR2 YYNGEE, per germline. This CDR3 is 15 amino acids long. The CDR3 nucleotides are TGTGCCAGCAGCGTTAGCTCAGGGGGATTATATGGCTACACCTTC. Encoded protein: CASSVSSGGLYGYTF.

This sequence joins TRBV11-2 and TRBJ1-6; unclear D gene. Germline V CDR1 and CDR2: SGHAT, FQNNGV. The CDR3 contains 15 residues. Deletions cut 0 bases from V and 7 bases from J, with 10 bases between. CDR3 amino acids: CASSLDTDSNSPLHF. The CDR3 coding sequence is TGTGCCAGCAGCTTAGATACGGATTCCAATTCACCCCTCCACTTT. Based on the CDR3 plus reference TRBV11-2 and TRBJ1-6, the full variable domain is EAGVAQSPRYKIIEKRQSVAFWCNPISGHATLYWYQQILGQGPKLLIQFQNNGVVDDSQLPKDRFSAERLKGVDSTLKIQPAKLEDSAVYLCASSLDTDSNSPLHFGNGTRLTVT.

The chain is built from TRBV28 and TRBJ2-7; D unclear. Trimming took 5 bases from V and 1 from J, leaving 12 bases between them. The germline V gene has CDR1 MDHEN and CDR2 SYDVKM. The CDR3 covers 14 residues. CDR3 nucleotides: TGTGCCAGCAGTACCACGGGCCGATCCTACGAGCAGTACTTC. Translating gives CASSTTGRSYEQYF.

V and J are TRBV30 and TRBJ2-7, with TRBD2 matching over 10 bases. Germline V gene sequence: CDR1 GTSNPN, CDR2 SVGIG (reference sequence). The CDR3 consists of 18 residues. The ends lost 0 bases at V and 3 bases at J; junction bases unmatched: 14. CDR3: CAWSVLASGGFVNYEQYF. The CDR3 DNA reads TGTGCCTGGAGTGTACTGGCTAGCGGGGGTTTCGTCAACTACGAGCAGTACTTC.

The V call is TRBV6-9, the J call TRBJ1-3; D uncertain. V was pared by 3 bases and J by 2 bases, with 8 bases between. In germline, CDR1 is MNHGY, CDR2 SVAAGI. This CDR3 comprises 14 residues. CDR3 in DNA: TGTGCCAGCAGTTACTTTTTTCCTGGAAACACCATATATTTT. Residues: CASSYFFPGNTIYF.

The CDR3 nucleotides are TGTGCCAGCAGCGTAGCGAACCGGAACCAATTGGGCAATGAGCAGTTCTTC. Translated: CASSVANRNQLGNEQFF. The V gene is TRBV9, the J gene TRBJ2-1, with D unresolved. Germline lookup yields CDR1 SGDLS and CDR2 YYNGEE. CDR3 size: 17 residues. Trimming stripped 0 bases from V and 6 bases from J, with 19 bases between.

The CDR3 sequence is CASSMSGSSGNTIYF. The DNA of the CDR3 is TGTGCCAGTAGTATGTCTGGATCCTCTGGAAACACCATATATTTT. V and J are TRBV19 and TRBJ1-3, with no clear D. Looked up from germline, CDR1 is LNHDA and CDR2 is SQIVND (reference sequence). Trimming stripped 3 bases from V and 0 bases from J, with 9 bases between. The CDR3 covers 15 residues.

As regards this clone: Mismatch with germline at one junction end may stem from a read error. The rearrangement links TRBV19 to TRBJ2-7, with D unclear. The germline V gene encodes CDR1 LNHDA and CDR2 SQIVND (reference sequence). This CDR3 spans 11 amino acids. The CDR3 loop reads CAVGTSYEQYF. The CDR3 coding sequence is TGCGCCGTTGGTACCTCCTACGAGCAGTACTTC. Variable domain in full (rest from reference TRBV19 and TRBJ2-7): DGGITQSPKYLFRKEGQNVTLSCEQNLNHDAMYWYRQDPGQGLRLIYYSQIVNDFQKGDIAEGYSVSREKKESFPLTVTSAQKNPTAFYLCAVGTSYEQYFGPGTRLTVT.

The CDR3 DNA reads TGTGCCAGCAGCTTCGGAGGGGGCGCCAACACAGATACGCAGTATTTT. Translated, it gives CASSFGGGANTDTQYF. The chain joins TRBV11-2 to TRBJ2-3; TRBD1 is a possible D gene (7 bases). CDR3 length: 16 residues. CDR1 SGHAT and CDR2 FQNNGV come from the germline V gene. V gave up 3 bases and J gave up 2 bases, with 15 bases separating them.

The V call is TRBV7-9, the J call TRBJ2-7; no definite D call. This CDR3 comprises 14 residues. V lost 4 bases and J lost 3, with 13 bases in between. The V gene's germline CDR1 is SEHNR and CDR2 FQNEAQ (reference sequence). CDR3 amino acids: CASSSYSGNYEQYF. The CDR3 bases are TGTGCCAGCAGCTCATACTCGGGTAACTACGAGCAGTACTTC.

The chain couples TRBV6-6 to TRBJ2-5; weak D call: TRBD1 (8 bases). V was clipped by 2 bases and J by 5 bases, with 15 bases between them. Looked up from germline, CDR1 is MNHNY and CDR2 is SVGAGI (reference sequence). The length of the CDR3 is 15 residues. The CDR3 DNA reads TGTGCCAGCAGTTACAGGTCACAGGGGGGGGAGACCCAGTACTTC. It codes for CASSYRSQGGETQYF.

This rearrangement joins TRBV20-1 to TRBJ2-5, with 7 positions matching TRBD2. Germline V lookup: CDR1 DFQATT, CDR2 SNEGSKA (reference sequence). This CDR3 has 11 residues. This CDR3 is CKIGRGGTQYF. The CDR3, as DNA: TGCAAAATAGGGAGGGGCGGGACCCAGTACTTC.

This clone has just one count. The rearrangement joins TRBV14 to TRBJ2-7; no firm D call. Germline lookup yields CDR1 SGHDN and CDR2 FVKESK. The CDR3 covers 16 residues. V dropped 0 bases and J dropped 0 bases, with 12 bases sitting between them. This CDR3 is CASSQDGSLDSYEQYF. CDR3 nucleotide sequence: TGTGCCAGCAGCCAAGACGGGTCGCTAGACTCCTACGAGCAGTACTTC.

The chain couples TRBV28 to TRBJ1-5, with D possibly matching TRBD1 (5 bases). Germline assignment: CDR1 MDHEN and CDR2 SYDVKM. The CDR3 has 14 residues. Trimming took off 7 bases at V and 11 bases at J, with 21 bases between the two ends. This CDR3 is CASTIQADSSAQHF. DNA for the CDR3: TGTGCCAGCACCATACAGGCTGACTCCAGTGCCCAGCATTTT.

This chain uses TRBV6-1 with TRBJ1-2; maybe TRBD1 (6 bases). CDR3 length: 13 amino acids. V was shortened by 3 bases and J by 8 bases, with 13 bases between the two germline ends. Germline CDR1 and CDR2: MNHNS and SASEGT. CDR3 sequence reads: CASSELQGRGYTF. CDR3 DNA sequence: TGTGCCAGCAGTGAGTTACAGGGCCGAGGCTACACCTTC.